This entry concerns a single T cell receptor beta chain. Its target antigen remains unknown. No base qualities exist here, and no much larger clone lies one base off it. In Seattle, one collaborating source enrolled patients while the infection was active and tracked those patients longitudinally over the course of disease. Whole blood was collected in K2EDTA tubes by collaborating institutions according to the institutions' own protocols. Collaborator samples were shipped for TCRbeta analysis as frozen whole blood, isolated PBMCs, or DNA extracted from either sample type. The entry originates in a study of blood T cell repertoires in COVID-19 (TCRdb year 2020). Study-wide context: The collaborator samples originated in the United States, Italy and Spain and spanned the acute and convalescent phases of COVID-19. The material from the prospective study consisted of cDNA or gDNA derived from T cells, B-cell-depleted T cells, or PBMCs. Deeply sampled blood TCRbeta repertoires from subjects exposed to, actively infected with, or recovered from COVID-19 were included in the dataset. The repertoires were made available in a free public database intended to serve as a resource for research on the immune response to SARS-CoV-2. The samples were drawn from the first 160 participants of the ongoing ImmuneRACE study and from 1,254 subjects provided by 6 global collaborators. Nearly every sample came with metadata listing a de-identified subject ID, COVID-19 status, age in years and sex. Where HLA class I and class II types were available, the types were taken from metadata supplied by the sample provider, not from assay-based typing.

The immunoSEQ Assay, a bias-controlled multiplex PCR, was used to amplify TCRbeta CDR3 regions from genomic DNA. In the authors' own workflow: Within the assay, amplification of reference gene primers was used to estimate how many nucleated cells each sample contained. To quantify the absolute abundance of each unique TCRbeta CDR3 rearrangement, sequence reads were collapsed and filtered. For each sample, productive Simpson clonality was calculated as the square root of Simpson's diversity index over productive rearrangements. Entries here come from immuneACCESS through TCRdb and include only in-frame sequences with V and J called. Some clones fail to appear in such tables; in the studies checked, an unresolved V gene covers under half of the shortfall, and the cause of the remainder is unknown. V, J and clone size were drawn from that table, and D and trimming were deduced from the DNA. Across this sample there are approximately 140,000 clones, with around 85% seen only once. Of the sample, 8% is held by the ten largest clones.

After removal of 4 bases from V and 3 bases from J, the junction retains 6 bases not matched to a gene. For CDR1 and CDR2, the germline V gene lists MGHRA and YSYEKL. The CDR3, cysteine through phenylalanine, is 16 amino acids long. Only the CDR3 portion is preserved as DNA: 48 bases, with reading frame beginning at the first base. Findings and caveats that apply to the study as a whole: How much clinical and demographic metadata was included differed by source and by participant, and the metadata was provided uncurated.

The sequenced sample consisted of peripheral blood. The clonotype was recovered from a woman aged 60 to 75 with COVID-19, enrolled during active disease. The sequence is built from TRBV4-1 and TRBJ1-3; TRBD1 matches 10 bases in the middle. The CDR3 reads CASSPSGTGVGNTIYF. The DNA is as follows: TGCGCCAGCAGCCCCTCGGGGACAGGGGTTGGAAACACCATATATTTT.